The clone carrying this T cell receptor (beta chain) was detected many times. The antigen is undetermined. The data stem from a study of T-cell reconstitution after alpha-beta-depleted transplantation in children. Notes on the study in general: Most T-cell counts and diversity one year after the transplant came from T cells that were newly produced. As was reported, about two months after transplant, alpha-beta T cells came from several hundred expanded graft clones.

Germline trimming cut 6 bases from V and 4 bases from J; bases unmatched to any gene: 8. The germline gives CDR1 DFQATT, CDR2 SNEGSKA (reference sequence). There are 14 residues in the CDR3. Using unique molecular identifiers, the investigators prepared the TCRbeta library. A single record per CDR3 protein comes from TCRdb applying MiXCR to the PCR reads. The table records hundreds of thousands of distinct CDR3 sequences, over 10% of them present only once. The receptor's source is a male patient younger than 18 who had a stem cell transplant for acute myeloid leukemia, so the T cells may come from the graft donor. The chain uses TRBV20-1 and TRBJ2-3; 9 nucleotides align to TRBD2. The material sequenced was PBMCs, mostly from graft donor cells, taken 360 days after TCRalphabeta/CD19-depleted stem cell transplant. CDR3 DNA: TGCAGTGCGCTCACTGAGCGGGAGGCAGATACGCAGTATTTT. It yields the protein CSALTEREADTQYF.